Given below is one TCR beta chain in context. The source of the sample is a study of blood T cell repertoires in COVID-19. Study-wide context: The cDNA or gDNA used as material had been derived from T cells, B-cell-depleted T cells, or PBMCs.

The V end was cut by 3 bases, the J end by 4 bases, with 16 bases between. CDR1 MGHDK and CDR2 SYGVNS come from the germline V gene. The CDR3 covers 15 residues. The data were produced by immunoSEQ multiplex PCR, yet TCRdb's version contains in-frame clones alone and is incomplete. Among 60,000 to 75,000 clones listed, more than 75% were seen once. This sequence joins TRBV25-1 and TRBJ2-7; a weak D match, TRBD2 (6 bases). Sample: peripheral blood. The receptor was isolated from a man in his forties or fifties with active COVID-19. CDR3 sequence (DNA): TGTGCCAGCAGTGACACGAGGCCGGGAGCTTACGAGCAGTACTTC. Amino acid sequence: CASSDTRPGAYEQYF.